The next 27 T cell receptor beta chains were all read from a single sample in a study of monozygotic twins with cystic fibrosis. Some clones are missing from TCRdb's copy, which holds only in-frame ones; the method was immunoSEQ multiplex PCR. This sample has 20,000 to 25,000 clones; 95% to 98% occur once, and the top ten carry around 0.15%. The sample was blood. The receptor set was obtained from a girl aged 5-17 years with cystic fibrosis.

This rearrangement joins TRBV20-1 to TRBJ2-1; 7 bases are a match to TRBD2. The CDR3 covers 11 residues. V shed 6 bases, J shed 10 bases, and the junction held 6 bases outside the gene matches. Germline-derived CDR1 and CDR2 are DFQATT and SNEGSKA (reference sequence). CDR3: CSARDYEEQFF. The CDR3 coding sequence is TGCAGTGCCAGGGACTACGAAGAGCAGTTCTTC.

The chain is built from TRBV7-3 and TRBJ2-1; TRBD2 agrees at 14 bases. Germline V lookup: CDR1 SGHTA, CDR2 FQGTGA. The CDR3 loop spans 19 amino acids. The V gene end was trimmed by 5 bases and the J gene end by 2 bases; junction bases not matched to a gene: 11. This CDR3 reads CASSQKGLAGVLPYNEQFF. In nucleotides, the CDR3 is TGTGCCAGCAGCCAAAAGGGACTAGCGGGAGTCCTCCCCTACAATGAGCAGTTCTTC.

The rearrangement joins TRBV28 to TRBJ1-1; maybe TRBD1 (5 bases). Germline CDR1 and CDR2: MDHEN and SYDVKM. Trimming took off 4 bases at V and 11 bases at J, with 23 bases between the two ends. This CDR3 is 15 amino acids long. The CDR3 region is CASSWGPDSVRRAFF. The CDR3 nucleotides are TGTGCCAGCAGTTGGGGCCCCGACTCGGTCCGGCGGGCTTTCTTT. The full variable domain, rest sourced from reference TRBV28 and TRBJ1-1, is DVKVTQSSRYLVKRTGEKVFLECVQDMDHENMFWYRQDPGLGLRLIYFSYDVKMKEKGDIPEGYSVSREKKERFSLILESASTNQTSMYLCASSWGPDSVRRAFFGQGTRLTVV.

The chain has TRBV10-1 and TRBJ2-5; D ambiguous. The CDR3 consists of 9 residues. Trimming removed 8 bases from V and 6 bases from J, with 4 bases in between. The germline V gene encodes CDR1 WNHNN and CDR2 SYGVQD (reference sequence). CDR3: CASVKTQYF. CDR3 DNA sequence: TGCGCCAGCGTAAAGACCCAGTACTTC.

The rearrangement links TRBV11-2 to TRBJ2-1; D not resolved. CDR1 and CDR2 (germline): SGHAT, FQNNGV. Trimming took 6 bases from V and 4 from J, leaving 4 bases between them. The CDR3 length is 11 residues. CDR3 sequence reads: CASRYYNEQFF. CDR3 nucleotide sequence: TGTGCCAGCAGGTATTACAATGAGCAGTTCTTC. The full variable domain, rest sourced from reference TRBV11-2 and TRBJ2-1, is EAGVAQSPRYKIIEKRQSVAFWCNPISGHATLYWYQQILGQGPKLLIQFQNNGVVDDSQLPKDRFSAERLKGVDSTLKIQPAKLEDSAVYLCASRYYNEQFFGPGTRLTVL.

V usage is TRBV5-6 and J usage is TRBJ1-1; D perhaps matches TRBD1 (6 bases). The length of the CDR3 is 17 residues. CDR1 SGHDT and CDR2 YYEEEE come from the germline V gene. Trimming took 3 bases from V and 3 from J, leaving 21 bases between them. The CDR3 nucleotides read TGTGCCAGCAGCTCCCCCCTGGGACAACCCGGGGACACTGAAGCTTTCTTT. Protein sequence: CASSSPLGQPGDTEAFF.

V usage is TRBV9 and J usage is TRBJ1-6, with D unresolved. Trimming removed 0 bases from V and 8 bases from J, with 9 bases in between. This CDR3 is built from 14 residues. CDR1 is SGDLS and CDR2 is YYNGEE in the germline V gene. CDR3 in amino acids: CASSVGGEDSPLHF. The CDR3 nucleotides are TGTGCCAGCAGCGTAGGGGGAGAGGATTCACCCCTCCACTTT.

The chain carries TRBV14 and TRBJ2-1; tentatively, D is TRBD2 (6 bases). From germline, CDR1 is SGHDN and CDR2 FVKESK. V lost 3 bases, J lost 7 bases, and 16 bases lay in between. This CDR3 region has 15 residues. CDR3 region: CASSHRLVSTNEQFF. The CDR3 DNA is TGTGCCAGCAGCCACCGACTAGTCTCTACGAATGAGCAGTTCTTC.

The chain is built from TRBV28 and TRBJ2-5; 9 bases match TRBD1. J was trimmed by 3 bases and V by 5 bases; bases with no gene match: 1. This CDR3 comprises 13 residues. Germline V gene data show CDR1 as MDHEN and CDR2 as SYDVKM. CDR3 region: CASSRTGEETQYF. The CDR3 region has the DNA TGTGCCAGCAGTCGGACAGGGGAAGAGACCCAGTACTTC.

The CDR3 here is CAIDRPPYGYTF. The CDR3 DNA follows: TGTGCCATTGACAGGCCTCCCTATGGCTACACCTTC. The chain carries TRBV30 and TRBJ1-2; TRBD1 is a possible D gene (6 bases). The germline CDR1 and CDR2 sequences are GTSNPN and SVGIG (reference sequence). This CDR3 region has 12 residues. V lost 8 bases, J lost 4 bases, and 14 bases lay in between.

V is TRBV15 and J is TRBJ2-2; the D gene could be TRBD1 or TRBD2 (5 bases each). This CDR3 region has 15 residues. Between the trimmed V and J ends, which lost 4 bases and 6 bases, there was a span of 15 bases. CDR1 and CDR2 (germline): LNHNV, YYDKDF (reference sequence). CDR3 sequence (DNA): TGTGCCACCAGCACCTCCCCTAGGGACCCCGGGGAGCTGTTTTTT. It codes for CATSTSPRDPGELFF. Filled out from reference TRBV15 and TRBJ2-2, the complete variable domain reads DAMVIQNPRYQVTQFGKPVTLSCSQTLNHNVMYWYQQKSSQAPKLLFHYYDKDFNNEADTPDNFQSRRPNTSFCFLDIRSPGLGDTAMYLCATSTSPRDPGELFFGEGSRLTVL.

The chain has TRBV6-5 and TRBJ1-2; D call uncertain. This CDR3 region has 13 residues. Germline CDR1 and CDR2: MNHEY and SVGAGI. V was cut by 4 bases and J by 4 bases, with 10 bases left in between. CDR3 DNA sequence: TGTGCCAGCAGTTCTGGGTTCGCCTATGGCTACACCTTC. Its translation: CASSSGFAYGYTF.

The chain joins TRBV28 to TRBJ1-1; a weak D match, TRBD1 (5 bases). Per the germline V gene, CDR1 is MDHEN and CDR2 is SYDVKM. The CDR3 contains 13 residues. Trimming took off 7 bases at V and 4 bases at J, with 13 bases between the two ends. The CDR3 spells CASTLRRATEAFF. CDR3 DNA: TGTGCCAGCACCCTTCGCAGGGCCACTGAAGCTTTCTTT.

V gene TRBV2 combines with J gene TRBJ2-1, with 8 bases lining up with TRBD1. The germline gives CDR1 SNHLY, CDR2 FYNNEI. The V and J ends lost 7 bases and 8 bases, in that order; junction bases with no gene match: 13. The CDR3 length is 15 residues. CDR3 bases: TGTGCCAGCAAAGAGGGGGACAGGACAGGTTATGAGCAGTTCTTC. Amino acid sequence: CASKEGDRTGYEQFF.

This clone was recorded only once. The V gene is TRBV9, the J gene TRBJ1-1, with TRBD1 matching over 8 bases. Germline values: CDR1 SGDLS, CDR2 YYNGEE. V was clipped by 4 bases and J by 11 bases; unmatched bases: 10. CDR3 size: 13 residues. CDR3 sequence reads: CASSRTGTGEAFF. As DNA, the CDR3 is TGTGCCAGCAGCCGGACAGGGACCGGGGAGGCTTTCTTT.

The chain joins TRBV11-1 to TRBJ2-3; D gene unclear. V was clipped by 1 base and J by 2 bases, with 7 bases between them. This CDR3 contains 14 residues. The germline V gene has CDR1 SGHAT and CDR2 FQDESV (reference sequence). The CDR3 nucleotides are TGTGCCAGCAGCTTAGGAGTGTACACAGATACGCAGTATTTT. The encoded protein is CASSLGVYTDTQYF.

The CDR3 here is CASSGGWGYEQYF. The CDR3 DNA is TGTGCCAGCAGCGGCGGGTGGGGTTACGAGCAGTACTTC. This chain connects TRBV11-2 to TRBJ2-7; D is perhaps TRBD2 (5 bases). Germline CDR1 SGHAT, CDR2 FQNNGV. Trimming stripped 5 bases from V and 4 bases from J, with 12 bases between. This CDR3 region has 13 residues.

DNA of the CDR3: TGTGCCAGCAGCGTAGTACAGGGGTCCTACAATGAGCAGTTCTTC. Translating it yields CASSVVQGSYNEQFF. This sequence joins TRBV9 and TRBJ2-1; 7 nucleotides match TRBD1. The CDR3 length is 15 residues. The trim removed 0 bases at V and 1 base at J, leaving 1 base unmatched. CDR1 is SGDLS and CDR2 is YYNGEE in the germline V gene.

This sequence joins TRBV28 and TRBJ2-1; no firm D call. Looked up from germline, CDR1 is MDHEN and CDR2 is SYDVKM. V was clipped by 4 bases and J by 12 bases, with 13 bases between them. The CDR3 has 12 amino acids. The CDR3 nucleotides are TGTGCCAGCAGTTCTATATTCTTGGGGCAGTTCTTC. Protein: CASSSIFLGQFF.

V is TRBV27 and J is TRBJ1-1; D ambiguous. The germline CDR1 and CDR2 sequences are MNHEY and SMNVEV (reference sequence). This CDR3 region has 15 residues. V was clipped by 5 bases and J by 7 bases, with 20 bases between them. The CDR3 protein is CASSPQTQVVFEAFF. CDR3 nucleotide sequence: TGTGCCAGCAGTCCCCAGACGCAGGTAGTGTTTGAAGCTTTCTTT.

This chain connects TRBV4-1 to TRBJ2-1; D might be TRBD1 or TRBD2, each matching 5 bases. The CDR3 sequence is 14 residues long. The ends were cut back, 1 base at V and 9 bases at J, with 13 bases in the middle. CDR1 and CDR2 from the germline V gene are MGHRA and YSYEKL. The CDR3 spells CASSQGLGDGEQFF. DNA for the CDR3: TGCGCCAGCAGCCAAGGGTTGGGGGACGGTGAGCAGTTCTTC.

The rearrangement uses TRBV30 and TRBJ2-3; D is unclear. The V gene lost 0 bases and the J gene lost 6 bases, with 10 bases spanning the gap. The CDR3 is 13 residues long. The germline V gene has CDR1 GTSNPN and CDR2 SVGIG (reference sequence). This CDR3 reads CAWSVVGWDTQYF. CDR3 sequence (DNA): TGTGCCTGGAGTGTAGTTGGGTGGGATACGCAGTATTTT. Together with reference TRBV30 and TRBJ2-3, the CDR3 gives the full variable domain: SQTIHQWPATLVQPVGSPLSLECTVEGTSNPNLYWYRQAAGRGLQLLFYSVGIGQISSEVPQNLSASRPQDRQFILSSKKLLLSDSGFYLCAWSVVGWDTQYFGPGTRLTVL.

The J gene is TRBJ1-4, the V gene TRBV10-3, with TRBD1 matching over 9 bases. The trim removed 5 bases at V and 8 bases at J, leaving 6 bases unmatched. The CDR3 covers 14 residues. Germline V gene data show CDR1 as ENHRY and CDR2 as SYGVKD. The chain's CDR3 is CAISNPDRGEKLFF. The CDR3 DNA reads TGTGCCATCAGTAACCCCGACAGGGGGGAAAAACTGTTTTTT.

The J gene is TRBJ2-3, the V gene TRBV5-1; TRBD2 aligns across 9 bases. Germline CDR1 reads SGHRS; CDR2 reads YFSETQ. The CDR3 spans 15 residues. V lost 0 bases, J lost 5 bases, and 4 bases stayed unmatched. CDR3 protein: CASSLEGLARDTQYF. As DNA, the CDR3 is TGCGCCAGCAGCTTGGAGGGACTAGCTCGAGATACGCAGTATTTT.

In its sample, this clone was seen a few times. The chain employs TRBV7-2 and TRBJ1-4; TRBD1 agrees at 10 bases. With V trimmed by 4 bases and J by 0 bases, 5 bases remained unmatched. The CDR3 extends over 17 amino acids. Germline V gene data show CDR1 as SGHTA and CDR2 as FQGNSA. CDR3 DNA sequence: TGTGCCAGCAGCTCTATGGGGACAGGGGCAACTAATGAAAAACTGTTTTTT. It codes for CASSSMGTGATNEKLFF.

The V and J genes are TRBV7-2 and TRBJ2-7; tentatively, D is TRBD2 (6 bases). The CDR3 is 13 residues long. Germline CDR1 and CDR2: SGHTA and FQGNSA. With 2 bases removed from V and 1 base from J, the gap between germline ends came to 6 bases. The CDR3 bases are TGTGCCAGCAGCTTACGGGAGTCCTACGAGCAGTACGTC. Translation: CASSLRESYEQYV.

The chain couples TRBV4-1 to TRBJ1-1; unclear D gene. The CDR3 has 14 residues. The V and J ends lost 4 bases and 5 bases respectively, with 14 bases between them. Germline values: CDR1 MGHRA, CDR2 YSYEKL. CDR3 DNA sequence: TGCGCCAGCAGCCGAGACTGGGGTGGGACTGAAGCTTTCTTT. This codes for CASSRDWGGTEAFF.